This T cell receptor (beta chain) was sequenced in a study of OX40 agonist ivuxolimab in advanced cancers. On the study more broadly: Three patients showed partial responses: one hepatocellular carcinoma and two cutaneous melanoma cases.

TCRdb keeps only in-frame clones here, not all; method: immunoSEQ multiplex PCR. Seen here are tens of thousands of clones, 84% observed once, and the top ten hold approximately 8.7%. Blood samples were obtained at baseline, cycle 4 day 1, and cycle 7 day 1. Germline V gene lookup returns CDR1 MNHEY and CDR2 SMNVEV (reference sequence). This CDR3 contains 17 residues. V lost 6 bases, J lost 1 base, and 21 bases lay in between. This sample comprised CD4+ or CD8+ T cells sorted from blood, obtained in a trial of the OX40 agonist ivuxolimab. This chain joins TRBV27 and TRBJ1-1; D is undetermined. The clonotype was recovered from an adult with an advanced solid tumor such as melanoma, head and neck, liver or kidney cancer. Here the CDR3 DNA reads TGTGCCAGCAGCCAAAAGGGCGGAAGTGCCGGGAACACTGAAGCTTTCTTT. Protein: CASSQKGGSAGNTEAFF.